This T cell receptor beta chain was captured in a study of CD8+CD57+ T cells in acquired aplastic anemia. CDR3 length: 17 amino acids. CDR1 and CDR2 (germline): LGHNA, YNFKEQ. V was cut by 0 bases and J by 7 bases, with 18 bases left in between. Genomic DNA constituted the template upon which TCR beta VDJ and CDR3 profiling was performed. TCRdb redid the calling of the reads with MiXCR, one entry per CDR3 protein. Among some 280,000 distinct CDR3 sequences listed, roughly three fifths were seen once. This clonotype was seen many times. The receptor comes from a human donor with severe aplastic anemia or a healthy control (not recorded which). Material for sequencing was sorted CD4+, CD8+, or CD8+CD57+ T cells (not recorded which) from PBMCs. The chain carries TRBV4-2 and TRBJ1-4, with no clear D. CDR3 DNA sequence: TGTGCCAGCAGCCAAGATAGCGTCCCGACGGGAATTGAAAAACTGTTTTTT. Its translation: CASSQDSVPTGIEKLFF.